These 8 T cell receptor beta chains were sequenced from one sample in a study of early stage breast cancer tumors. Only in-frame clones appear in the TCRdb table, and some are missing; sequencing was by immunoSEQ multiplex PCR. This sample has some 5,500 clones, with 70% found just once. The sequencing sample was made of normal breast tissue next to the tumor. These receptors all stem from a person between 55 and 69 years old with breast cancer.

The CDR3 here is CASSSTLSYEQYF. In DNA, the CDR3 is TGCGCCAGCAGCTCAACCCTCTCCTACGAGCAGTACTTC. This chain connects TRBV5-1 to TRBJ2-7, with D uncertain. From germline, CDR1 is SGHRS and CDR2 YFSETQ. V was cut by 3 bases and J by 0 bases, with 7 bases left in between. This CDR3 has 13 amino acids. Full variable domain (missing parts from reference TRBV5-1 and TRBJ2-7): KAGVTQTPRYLIKTRGQQVTLSCSPISGHRSVSWYQQTPGQGLQFLFEYFSETQRNKGNFPGRFSGRQFSNSRSEMNVSTLELGDSALYLCASSSTLSYEQYFGPGTRLTVT.

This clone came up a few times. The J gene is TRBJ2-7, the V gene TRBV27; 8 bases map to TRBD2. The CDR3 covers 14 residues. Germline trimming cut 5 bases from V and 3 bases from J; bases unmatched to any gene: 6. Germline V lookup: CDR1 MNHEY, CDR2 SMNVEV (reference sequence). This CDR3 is CASSVRRGGYEQYF. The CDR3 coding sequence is TGTGCCAGCAGTGTACGACGGGGGGGCTACGAGCAGTACTTC.

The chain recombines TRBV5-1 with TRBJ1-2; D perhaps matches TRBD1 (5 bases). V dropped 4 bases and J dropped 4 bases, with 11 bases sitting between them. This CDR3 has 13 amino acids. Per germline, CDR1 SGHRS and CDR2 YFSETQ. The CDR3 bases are TGCGCCAGCAGCCCGGACACAGGCTATGGCTACACCTTC. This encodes CASSPDTGYGYTF.

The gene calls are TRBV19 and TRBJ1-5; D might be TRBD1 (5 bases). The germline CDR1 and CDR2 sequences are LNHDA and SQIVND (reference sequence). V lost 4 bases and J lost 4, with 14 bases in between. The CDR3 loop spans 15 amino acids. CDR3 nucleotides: TGTGCCAGTAGTACATTCGGACACCCAAATCAGCCCCAGCATTTT. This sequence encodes CASSTFGHPNQPQHF.

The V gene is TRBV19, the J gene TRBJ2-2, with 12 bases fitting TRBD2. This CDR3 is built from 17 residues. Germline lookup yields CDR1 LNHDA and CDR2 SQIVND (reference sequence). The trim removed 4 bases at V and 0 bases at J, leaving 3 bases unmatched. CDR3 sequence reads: CASSKASGGANTGELFF. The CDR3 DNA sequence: TGTGCCAGTAGTAAAGCTAGCGGGGGGGCGAACACCGGGGAGCTGTTTTTT.

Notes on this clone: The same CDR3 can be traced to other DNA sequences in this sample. CDR3 sequence: CASSPGSSYEQYF. CDR3 sequence (DNA): TGTGCCAGCTCCCCTGGGTCTTCCTACGAGCAGTACTTC. The chain uses TRBV18 and TRBJ2-7, with D hard to call. CDR1 is KGHSH and CDR2 is LQKENI in the germline V gene. This CDR3 has 13 amino acids. The V and J ends lost 6 bases and 1 base respectively, with 10 bases between them.

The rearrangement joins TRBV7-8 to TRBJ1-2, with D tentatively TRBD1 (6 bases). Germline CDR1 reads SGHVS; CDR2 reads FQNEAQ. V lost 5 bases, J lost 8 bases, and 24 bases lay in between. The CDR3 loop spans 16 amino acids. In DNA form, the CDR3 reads TGTGCCAGCAGCCTCCGGCGAGACAGGTCTCCGGGAGGCTACACCTTC. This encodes CASSLRRDRSPGGYTF.

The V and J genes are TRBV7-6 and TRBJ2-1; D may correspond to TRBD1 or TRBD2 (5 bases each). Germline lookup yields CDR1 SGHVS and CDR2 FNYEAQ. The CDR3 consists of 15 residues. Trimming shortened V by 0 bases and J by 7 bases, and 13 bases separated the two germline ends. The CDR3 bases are TGTGCCAGCAGCTTAGCGCCGGGACGGCCAAATGAGCAGTTCTTC. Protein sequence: CASSLAPGRPNEQFF. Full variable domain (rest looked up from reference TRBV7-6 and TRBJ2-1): GAGVSQSPRYKVTKRGQDVALRCDPISGHVSLYWYRQALGQGPEFLTYFNYEAQQDKSGLPNDRFSAERPEGSISTLTIQRTEQRDSAMYRCASSLAPGRPNEQFFGPGTRLTVL.